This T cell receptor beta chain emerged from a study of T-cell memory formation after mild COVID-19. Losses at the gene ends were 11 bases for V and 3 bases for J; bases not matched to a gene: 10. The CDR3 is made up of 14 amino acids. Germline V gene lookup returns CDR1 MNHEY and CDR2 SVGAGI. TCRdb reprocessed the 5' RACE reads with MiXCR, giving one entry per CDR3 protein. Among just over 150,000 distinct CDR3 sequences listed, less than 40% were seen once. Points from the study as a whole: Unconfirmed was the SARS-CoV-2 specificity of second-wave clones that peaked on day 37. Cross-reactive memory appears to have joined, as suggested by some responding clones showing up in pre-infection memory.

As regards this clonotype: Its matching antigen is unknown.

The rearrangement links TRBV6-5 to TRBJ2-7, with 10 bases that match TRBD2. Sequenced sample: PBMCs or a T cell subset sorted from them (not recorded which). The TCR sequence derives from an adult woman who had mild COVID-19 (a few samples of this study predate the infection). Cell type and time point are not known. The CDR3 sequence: CAVGSSGSGYEQYF. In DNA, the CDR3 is TGTGCCGTGGGCTCTAGCGGGAGTGGCTACGAGCAGTACTTC.